The rows below give T cell receptor beta chains drawn from one sample of a study of CD8 T cells in Susac syndrome. One entry per CDR3 protein results from TCRdb running MiXCR on the immunoSEQ multiplex PCR reads. Of about 430,000 distinct CDR3 sequences listed, 85% to 90% were seen once; the top ten hold 0.12%. The material sequenced was CD8+ T cells from PBMCs. The receptors shown here come from a human donor with multiple sclerosis. Each CDR3 is given with its conserved first and last residue. D genes are given only for firm matches.

>TRBV7-9|TRBJ2-3|NA
CASSPVLSPDTQYF
>TRBV4-1|TRBJ1-1|NA
CASSSAALEAFF
>TRBV18|TRBJ1-2|NA
CASSPPISDTMGGYTF
>TRBV5-1|TRBJ1-5|NA
CASSLLGTGQPQHF
>TRBV5-4|TRBJ2-1|NA
CASNGGQGEQFF
>TRBV5-1|TRBJ1-1|TRBD1
CASSLGQGVAEAFF
>TRBV10-2|TRBJ1-2|NA
CASSDRTEIYGYTF
>TRBV24-1|TRBJ2-7|TRBD2
CATSDLTHSGKSYEQYF
>TRBV19|TRBJ2-3|NA
CASSIDPRVLTDDTQYF
>TRBV4-1|TRBJ2-1|NA
CASSQTAYNEQFF
>TRBV5-1|TRBJ2-7|TRBD1
CASSDPSLSDRDEQYF
>TRBV5-4|TRBJ2-3|NA
CASSLAAESTDTQYF
>TRBV4-1|TRBJ2-5|TRBD2
CASSLAGDQETQYF
>TRBV9|TRBJ2-7|TRBD1
CASSIGQGDPYEQYF
>TRBV28|TRBJ2-7|NA
CASSFKDGYEQYF
>TRBV29-1|TRBJ1-1|NA
CSAGGGGGDLPPEAFF
>TRBV5-4|TRBJ2-7|NA
CASSPTTPGEQYF
>TRBV30|TRBJ1-6|NA
CAWRSLRVASPLHF
>TRBV27|TRBJ2-7|NA
CASSFAEREDEQYF
>TRBV10-3|TRBJ2-5|TRBD1
CAISAVGARDRDFDIQETQYF
>TRBV7-9|TRBJ2-1|NA
CASSLSTQSSYNEQFF
>TRBV11-2|TRBJ1-3|NA
CASRPSGSPGHTIYF
>TRBV28|TRBJ2-1|NA
CASSWSGAPNEQFF
>TRBV5-6|TRBJ1-2|NA
CASSVNRADGYTF
>TRBV29-1|TRBJ2-1|NA
CSVDRLPRQSPYNEQFF
>TRBV20-1|TRBJ2-7|NA
CSARAPGNSYYEQYF
>TRBV7-9|TRBJ2-2|NA
CASSSDYTGELFF
>TRBV20-1|TRBJ2-7|TRBD1
CSAAGTGTYEQYF
>TRBV20-1|TRBJ2-1|NA
CSARPEGGPYNEQFF
>TRBV7-9|TRBJ1-3|NA
CASSFLERMGNTIYF
>TRBV3-1|TRBJ2-1|NA
CASSQDTLGLNEQFF
>TRBV10-2|TRBJ1-1|NA
CASSETSGSYNTEAFF
>TRBV28|TRBJ2-5|TRBD1
CASSPLGATGIQETQYF
>TRBV29-1|TRBJ2-7|TRBD2
CSVELAGGPSVAYEQYF
>TRBV5-1|TRBJ2-2|NA
CASSFGDTTGELFF
>TRBV4-1|TRBJ2-3|TRBD2
CASSHPAGTHQVAGPFIDTQYF
>TRBV4-1|TRBJ2-7|NA
CASSQGAPHRYEQYF
>TRBV27|TRBJ2-3|NA
CASSEFDSFTDTQYF
>TRBV20-1|TRBJ2-5|NA
CSARDFRGAQETQYF
>TRBV20-1|TRBJ2-1|NA
CSARGRDYNEQFF